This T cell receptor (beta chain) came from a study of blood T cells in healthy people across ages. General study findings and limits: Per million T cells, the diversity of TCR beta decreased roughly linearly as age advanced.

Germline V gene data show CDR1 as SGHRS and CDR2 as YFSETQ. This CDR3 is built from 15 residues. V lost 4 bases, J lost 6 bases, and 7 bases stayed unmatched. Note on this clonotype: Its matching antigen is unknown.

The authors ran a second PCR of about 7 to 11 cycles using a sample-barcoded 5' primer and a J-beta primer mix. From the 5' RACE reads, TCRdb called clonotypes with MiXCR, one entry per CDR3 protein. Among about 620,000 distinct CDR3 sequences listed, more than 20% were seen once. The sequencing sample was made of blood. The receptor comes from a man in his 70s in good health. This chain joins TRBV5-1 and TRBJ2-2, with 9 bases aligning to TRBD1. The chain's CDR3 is CASSPGTGLSGELFF. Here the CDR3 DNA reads TGCGCCAGCAGCCCCGGGACAGGGCTGTCCGGGGAGCTGTTTTTT.